This entry features one T cell receptor (beta chain) sequence. From germline, CDR1 is GTSNPN and CDR2 SVGIG (reference sequence). With 0 bases removed from V and 4 bases from J, the gap between germline ends came to 7 bases. This CDR3 comprises 13 residues. The source of the sample is a study of shared clonotypes between healthy human individuals. The data were produced by immunoSEQ multiplex PCR, yet TCRdb's version contains in-frame clones alone and is incomplete. The sample comprises some 1,100,000 clones, around three quarters of which are singletons, and approximately 0.5% rests with the top ten.

Sequences were obtained from memory CD4+ T cells from PBMCs. Subset reported: CD45RA-negative fraction. The chain has TRBV30 and TRBJ1-5; unclear D gene. This TCR was sampled from a man in his late teens or twenties in good health. Some clones in this sample may be carry-over from other donors' samples. As DNA, the CDR3 is TGTGCCTGGAGTGTAGGTACTAATCAGCCCCAGCATTTT. It encodes CAWSVGTNQPQHF.